This T cell receptor (beta chain) came from a study of OX40 agonist ivuxolimab in advanced cancers. Looking at the study overall: Enrollees could have had prior anti-PD-1, anti-PD-L1 or anti-CTLA-4 therapy, which more than 30% had received.

Per germline, CDR1 SGHNT and CDR2 YENEEA. The V end lost 2 bases, the J end lost 4 bases, and 11 bases lay between the germline ends. The CDR3 contains 14 residues. Turning to this clone: The antigen is not known.

TCRdb's copy holds only in-frame clones and misses some; the assay was immunoSEQ multiplex PCR. The sample gives about 140,000 clones, around nine tenths of which show up once; about 1% is in the top ten. Study results and caveats: Dosing at 0.1 to 3.0 mg/kg was accompanied by clonal expansion of CD4+ and CD8+ blood T cells by week 6. Among the nonresponders, some also had low normalized T-cell clonal expansion.

The sequenced sample was CD4+ or CD8+ T cells sorted from blood, obtained in a trial of the OX40 agonist ivuxolimab. The receptor comes from an adult with an advanced solid tumor such as melanoma, head and neck, liver or kidney cancer. The rearrangement links TRBV11-3 to TRBJ1-2; D is ambiguous. The CDR3 nucleotides are TGTGCCAGCAGCTTATCGGCAGAACTCTATGGCTACACCTTC. Protein product: CASSLSAELYGYTF.